A selection of T cell receptor beta chains follows, all from one sample in a study of shared clonotypes between healthy human individuals. Using immunoSEQ multiplex PCR, the repertoire was profiled, and TCRdb retains in-frame clones only, with some absent. The sample records about 2.1 million clones, about 92% being singletons. Material for sequencing was naive CD8+ T cells from PBMCs. The receptors were gathered from a man younger than 30 in good health. Some clones in this sample may be carry-over from other donors' samples. CDR3s include the opening cysteine and the closing phenylalanine or tryptophan. Fields, in order: CDR3 protein, CDR3 DNA, clone size, J gene, V gene, CDR3 length, D gene. The D gene is left open where the match is weak. Some rows mark clone size as missing; the rest say once, few, many or name a class of expanded clone.

cdr3_aa: CASSLSSASRTHEQFF
cdr3_nt: TGTGCCAGCAGCTTATCGAGCGCCTCCCGAACCCATGAGCAGTTCTTC
clone_size: -
j_call: TRBJ2-1
v_call: TRBV7-9
cdr3_length: 16
d_call: -

cdr3_aa: CASSPSGRVPEQFF
cdr3_nt: TGTGCCAGCAGCCCTAGCGGGAGGGTTCCTGAGCAGTTCTTC
clone_size: -
j_call: TRBJ2-1
v_call: TRBV9
cdr3_length: 14
d_call: TRBD2

cdr3_aa: CASRTGPRDTQYF
cdr3_nt: TGTGCCAGCAGGACAGGGCCCAGAGATACGCAGTATTTT
clone_size: once
j_call: TRBJ2-3
v_call: TRBV7-9
cdr3_length: 13
d_call: TRBD1

cdr3_aa: CASSLAGGIYEQYF
cdr3_nt: TGCGCCAGCAGCTTGGCCGGGGGGATATACGAGCAGTACTTC
clone_size: -
j_call: TRBJ2-7
v_call: TRBV5-1
cdr3_length: 14
d_call: TRBD2

cdr3_aa: CASSEILYEQYF
cdr3_nt: TGTGCCAGCAGTGAAATCCTCTACGAGCAGTACTTC
clone_size: -
j_call: TRBJ2-7
v_call: TRBV6-1
cdr3_length: 12
d_call: -

cdr3_aa: CASSERTGGWTEAFF
cdr3_nt: TGTGCCAGCAGTGAAAGGACAGGGGGATGGACTGAAGCTTTCTTT
clone_size: -
j_call: TRBJ1-1
v_call: TRBV6-1
cdr3_length: 15
d_call: TRBD1

cdr3_aa: CASSGQGPSYEQYF
cdr3_nt: TGTGCCAGCAGTGGACAGGGGCCTTCCTACGAGCAGTACTTC
clone_size: -
j_call: TRBJ2-7
v_call: TRBV27
cdr3_length: 14
d_call: TRBD1

cdr3_aa: CASSQGRNPNYGYTF
cdr3_nt: TGTGCCAGCAGCCAAGGCAGGAACCCGAACTATGGCTACACCTTC
clone_size: -
j_call: TRBJ1-2
v_call: TRBV14
cdr3_length: 15
d_call: -

cdr3_aa: CASSPPLDRSYEQYF
cdr3_nt: TGTGCCAGTTCGCCCCCCCTGGACAGGTCCTACGAGCAGTACTTC
clone_size: -
j_call: TRBJ2-7
v_call: TRBV7-9
cdr3_length: 15
d_call: TRBD1

cdr3_aa: CASSLYGNTEAFF
cdr3_nt: TGTGCCAGCAGTTTGTATGGAAACACTGAAGCTTTCTTT
clone_size: -
j_call: TRBJ1-1
v_call: TRBV28
cdr3_length: 13
d_call: -

cdr3_aa: CASSQGGGAYTDTQYF
cdr3_nt: TGCGCCAGCAGCCAAGGCGGGGGGGCTTACACAGATACGCAGTATTTT
clone_size: -
j_call: TRBJ2-3
v_call: TRBV4-1
cdr3_length: 16
d_call: TRBD2

cdr3_aa: CASSFDREGDQPQHF
cdr3_nt: TGTGCCAGCAGTTTCGACAGGGAAGGAGATCAGCCCCAGCATTTT
clone_size: -
j_call: TRBJ1-5
v_call: TRBV28
cdr3_length: 15
d_call: TRBD1

cdr3_aa: CSAFPGHFSGELFF
cdr3_nt: TGCAGCGCCTTCCCCGGACATTTTTCCGGGGAGCTGTTTTTT
clone_size: -
j_call: TRBJ2-2
v_call: TRBV29-1
cdr3_length: 14
d_call: -

cdr3_aa: CASSEHHKMTADTQYF
cdr3_nt: TGTGCCAGCAGTGAACACCACAAGATGACAGCAGATACGCAGTATTTT
clone_size: -
j_call: TRBJ2-3
v_call: TRBV6-1
cdr3_length: 16
d_call: -

cdr3_aa: CASSNLASGELFF
cdr3_nt: TGTGCCAGTAGTAATCTAGCGTCCGGGGAGCTGTTTTTT
clone_size: -
j_call: TRBJ2-2
v_call: TRBV19
cdr3_length: 13
d_call: -

cdr3_aa: CASSSVGNEQFF
cdr3_nt: TGTGCCAGTTCCTCAGTGGGCAATGAGCAGTTCTTC
clone_size: -
j_call: TRBJ2-1
v_call: TRBV19
cdr3_length: 12
d_call: -

cdr3_aa: CASTSQGGDTYEQYF
cdr3_nt: TGTGCCAGCACCTCCCAGGGAGGGGATACCTACGAGCAGTACTTC
clone_size: once
j_call: TRBJ2-7
v_call: TRBV27
cdr3_length: 15
d_call: TRBD2

cdr3_aa: CATSTRRDSTDTQYF
cdr3_nt: TGTGCCACCAGCACCCGTCGGGATAGCACAGATACGCAGTATTTT
clone_size: -
j_call: TRBJ2-3
v_call: TRBV15
cdr3_length: 15
d_call: -

cdr3_aa: CASSWRQPNEKLFF
cdr3_nt: TGTGCCAGCAGTTGGAGACAGCCTAATGAAAAACTGTTTTTT
clone_size: few
j_call: TRBJ1-4
v_call: TRBV27
cdr3_length: 14
d_call: -

cdr3_aa: CASSETGGPSGNTIYF
cdr3_nt: TGTGCCAGCAGCGAAACAGGCGGCCCCTCTGGAAACACCATATATTTT
clone_size: -
j_call: TRBJ1-3
v_call: TRBV9
cdr3_length: 16
d_call: -

cdr3_aa: CASSPGTTNTGELFF
cdr3_nt: TGTGCCAGCAGCCCCGGGACGACGAACACCGGGGAGCTGTTTTTT
clone_size: -
j_call: TRBJ2-2
v_call: TRBV2
cdr3_length: 15
d_call: -

cdr3_aa: CASSPRDRRTDTQYF
cdr3_nt: TGTGCCAGCAGCCCCCGGGACAGACGCACAGATACGCAGTATTTT
clone_size: once
j_call: TRBJ2-3
v_call: TRBV7-9
cdr3_length: 15
d_call: TRBD1

cdr3_aa: CASTPFWGGMNTEAFF
cdr3_nt: TGTGCCAGTACCCCCTTTTGGGGAGGCATGAACACTGAAGCTTTCTTT
clone_size: -
j_call: TRBJ1-1
v_call: TRBV19
cdr3_length: 16
d_call: -

cdr3_aa: CASSLMTSGRASSYNEQFF
cdr3_nt: TGTGCCAGCAGCTTAATGACTAGCGGGAGGGCCAGCTCCTACAATGAGCAGTTCTTC
clone_size: -
j_call: TRBJ2-1
v_call: TRBV7-2
cdr3_length: 19
d_call: TRBD2

cdr3_aa: CASSFVTGTADEQYF
cdr3_nt: TGCGCCAGCAGTTTCGTAACCGGGACAGCAGACGAGCAGTACTTC
clone_size: -
j_call: TRBJ2-7
v_call: TRBV10-2
cdr3_length: 15
d_call: TRBD1

cdr3_aa: CASSLSYTGYEQYF
cdr3_nt: TGTGCCAGCAGCCTATCCTACACAGGCTACGAGCAGTACTTC
clone_size: -
j_call: TRBJ2-7
v_call: TRBV14
cdr3_length: 14
d_call: -

cdr3_aa: CASSLYAGMNQPQHF
cdr3_nt: TGTGCCAGCAGCCTCTACGCAGGGATGAATCAGCCCCAGCATTTT
clone_size: -
j_call: TRBJ1-5
v_call: TRBV28
cdr3_length: 15
d_call: -

cdr3_aa: CASSFPGLYYTGELFF
cdr3_nt: TGTGCCAGCAGCTTTCCGGGCCTTTATTACACCGGGGAGCTGTTTTTT
clone_size: -
j_call: TRBJ2-2
v_call: TRBV11-2
cdr3_length: 16
d_call: -

cdr3_aa: CASSSPLPARPEQYF
cdr3_nt: TGCGCCAGCAGCTCTCCGCTTCCGGCTAGGCCCGAGCAGTACTTC
clone_size: -
j_call: TRBJ2-7
v_call: TRBV4-1
cdr3_length: 15
d_call: -